Listed below are T cell receptor beta chains from one sample, sequenced in a study of CD8 T cells in Susac syndrome. Each CDR3 protein is one row after TCRdb ran MiXCR on the immunoSEQ multiplex PCR reads. The table lists 150,000 or so distinct CDR3 sequences, around 94% of them singletons. Sample: CD4+ T cells from PBMCs. Receptors were obtained from a human donor in good health. The CDR3 runs from the conserved cysteine through the conserved F or W. A D gene is named only where the DNA matches it firmly. The listing skips clone size in some rows; elsewhere it reads once, few, many or a size class.

TGCAGTGCTTGGGACAGTGCTTATGGCTACACCTTC	CSAWDSAYGYTF	TRBV20-1	TRBJ1-2	-	TRBD1
TGTGCCACCCGGGACAGGAGAACAGATACGCAGTATTTT	CATRDRRTDTQYF	TRBV24-1	TRBJ2-3	-	TRBD1
TGTGCCAGCAGCCAACCAGCGGGTACGGACGGTACGCAGTATTTT	CASSQPAGTDGTQYF	TRBV4-2	TRBJ2-3	-	-
TGCAGTGCTACGCCTAGCGGGTTACAAGAGACCCAGTACTTC	CSATPSGLQETQYF	TRBV20-1	TRBJ2-5	once	TRBD2
TGTGCCAGCTCACCACCCATGCTGTCCGGGGCCAACGTCCTGACTTTC	CASSPPMLSGANVLTF	TRBV18	TRBJ2-6	-	-
TGCAGCGTTGAGACCGTAGCGGGGGGCCCCACAGATACGCAGTATTTT	CSVETVAGGPTDTQYF	TRBV29-1	TRBJ2-3	-	TRBD2
TGCAGTGCTAGAGTCCCGGGACGGTCGTCCTACGAGCAGTACTTC	CSARVPGRSSYEQYF	TRBV20-1	TRBJ2-7	-	-
TGTGCCAGCAGCGAGTCCGGTACTGGAAACACCATATATTTT	CASSESGTGNTIYF	TRBV9	TRBJ1-3	-	-
TGTGCCAGCAGTGTCATAGCGGGGGGGACAGATACGCAGTATTTT	CASSVIAGGTDTQYF	TRBV28	TRBJ2-3	-	TRBD2
TGTGCCAGCAGTACCCGGGGGGACAATGAGCAGTTCTTC	CASSTRGDNEQFF	TRBV7-9	TRBJ2-1	-	TRBD2
TGTGCCAGCAGTGAAAGTCCGCCCGGCTACACCTTC	CASSESPPGYTF	TRBV2	TRBJ1-2	once	-
TGCAGCGTTGAGGACGGGGGCGCGACTAATGAAAAACTGTTTTTT	CSVEDGGATNEKLFF	TRBV29-1	TRBJ1-4	-	-
TGTGCCAGCAGCGTAGGGACTAGCGGGGGGAATGAGCAGTTCTTC	CASSVGTSGGNEQFF	TRBV9	TRBJ2-1	once	TRBD2
TGCAGTGCTAGAGGGTGGGGTGTCCTCTATGGCTACACCTTC	CSARGWGVLYGYTF	TRBV20-1	TRBJ1-2	-	-
TGCAGCGTTGCTTCCAGCGCTAACATCTATGGCTACACCTTC	CSVASSANIYGYTF	TRBV29-1	TRBJ1-2	-	-
TGTGCCAGCAGTTTTGGCCGGGGAGAGACCCAGTACTTC	CASSFGRGETQYF	TRBV28	TRBJ2-5	-	-
TGTGCCACCAGGGGCAGCACAGATACGCAGTATTTT	CATRGSTDTQYF	TRBV24-1	TRBJ2-3	-	-
TGTGCCAGCAGTGACGACAGGGCCCCAGATACGCAGTATTTT	CASSDDRAPDTQYF	TRBV2	TRBJ2-3	-	TRBD1
TGTGCCAGCAGGTCCGGGACAGGCGGTGGCTACACCTTC	CASRSGTGGGYTF	TRBV9	TRBJ1-2	few	TRBD1
TGCAGCGTTTCCCCGGGGGGGGGAAGCACAGATACGCAGTATTTT	CSVSPGGGSTDTQYF	TRBV29-1	TRBJ2-3	-	TRBD2
TGCAGTGCTAGAGGGGGACAGGATACGCAGTATTTT	CSARGGQDTQYF	TRBV20-1	TRBJ2-3	once	TRBD1
TGCAGTGCTAGAACGGCAGGGGTTGTCGGGGAGCTGTTTTTT	CSARTAGVVGELFF	TRBV20-1	TRBJ2-2	-	-
TGTGCCTGGAAGGGACTAGCGGGGGCCTCAGATACGCAGTATTTT	CAWKGLAGASDTQYF	TRBV30	TRBJ2-3	once	TRBD2
TGTGCCAGCAGCCCCCCAGGATTAGGGACCCAGTACTTC	CASSPPGLGTQYF	TRBV7-2	TRBJ2-5	-	-
TGTGCCAGTAGTAGCTCGTCTGGCTACACCTTC	CASSSSSGYTF	TRBV19	TRBJ1-2	-	-
TGTGCCAGCAGTTTCAGGGGGCTAGAGGGCGGCTACACCTTC	CASSFRGLEGGYTF	TRBV28	TRBJ1-2	-	TRBD1
TGCAGCGTTTCGGGGAACACTGAAGCTTTCTTT	CSVSGNTEAFF	TRBV29-1	TRBJ1-1	-	-
TGCAGTGCTCTACCCAGAACGGACTACGAGCAGTACTTC	CSALPRTDYEQYF	TRBV20-1	TRBJ2-7	-	-
TGTGCCAGCATCCGGACAGGGAGCACCGGGGAGCTGTTTTTT	CASIRTGSTGELFF	TRBV6-5	TRBJ2-2	once	TRBD1
TGCAGTGCTTCACCAACTAGCGGGGGGGCCAGAGATACGCAGTATTTT	CSASPTSGGARDTQYF	TRBV20-1	TRBJ2-3	-	TRBD2
TGTGCCAACATCCTAGGCGAAGCTTTCTTT	CANILGEAFF	TRBV7-9	TRBJ1-1	-	-
TGTGCCAGCAGCTTAGGAAGGGGAGCGGGGGGGCGAGCAGATACGCAGTATTTT	CASSLGRGAGGRADTQYF	TRBV11-1	TRBJ2-3	-	TRBD2
TGTGCCTCAGAACGAGGGGACCAAGAGACCCAGTACTTC	CASERGDQETQYF	TRBV30	TRBJ2-5	-	-
TGTGCCAGCTCACCGTCCGGGACGGACTATGGCTACACCTTC	CASSPSGTDYGYTF	TRBV18	TRBJ1-2	-	-
TGTGCCAGCAGCCCCGGTGGGGATCCTACCTACGAGCAGTACTTC	CASSPGGDPTYEQYF	TRBV7-2	TRBJ2-7	-	-
TGTGCCAGCAGCGTAGGAGGGACTAGAGACGAGCAGTACTTC	CASSVGGTRDEQYF	TRBV9	TRBJ2-7	-	TRBD2
TGTGCCTGGAGTGCTGGGATGAACACTGAAGCTTTCTTT	CAWSAGMNTEAFF	TRBV30	TRBJ1-1	-	-
TGTGCCAGCAGCCTGACTGGACAGAACACTGAAGCTTTCTTT	CASSLTGQNTEAFF	TRBV9	TRBJ1-1	-	-
TGTGCCAGCAGCCCCCGTCCAGGGGGGGGCATGCACACAGATACGCAGTATTTT	CASSPRPGGGMHTDTQYF	TRBV7-2	TRBJ2-3	-	-
TGTGCCAGCAGCCAAGGCAGGAGCTACGAGCAGTACTTC	CASSQGRSYEQYF	TRBV14	TRBJ2-7	-	-
TGCAGCGTCTCCCGAGGATCGAACACCGGGGAGCTGTTTTTT	CSVSRGSNTGELFF	TRBV29-1	TRBJ2-2	-	-
TGCAGTGCTAGAGTGCAGGCTGGGGAGACCCAGTACTTC	CSARVQAGETQYF	TRBV20-1	TRBJ2-5	-	-
TGTGCCAGCAGCTTAGAGCAGGGGGCCGGCAATCAGCCCCAGCATTTT	CASSLEQGAGNQPQHF	TRBV7-2	TRBJ1-5	-	TRBD1
TGCGCCAGCAGCTTGGAGGTCCTAACGGCTGAGCAGTTCTTC	CASSLEVLTAEQFF	TRBV5-1	TRBJ2-1	-	-
TGCAGTGCTAGAGAGCCGGGACTAGCGGACAATGAGCAGTTCTTC	CSAREPGLADNEQFF	TRBV20-1	TRBJ2-1	-	TRBD2
TGCGCCAGCAGCCAAGATGGGAGCGGGGGAAACTACGAGCAGTACTTC	CASSQDGSGGNYEQYF	TRBV4-3	TRBJ2-7	-	TRBD2
TGTGCCAGCAGCCCGGGGCTGGGGTCGAATGGCTACACCTTC	CASSPGLGSNGYTF	TRBV9	TRBJ1-2	-	-
TGCGCCAGCAGCTTGGAGGGGGGAGTAGAGACCCAGTACTTC	CASSLEGGVETQYF	TRBV5-1	TRBJ2-5	-	-
TGTGCCAGCAGGCCAGGGGGCGTTGGTAACTATGGCTACACCTTC	CASRPGGVGNYGYTF	TRBV28	TRBJ1-2	-	TRBD1